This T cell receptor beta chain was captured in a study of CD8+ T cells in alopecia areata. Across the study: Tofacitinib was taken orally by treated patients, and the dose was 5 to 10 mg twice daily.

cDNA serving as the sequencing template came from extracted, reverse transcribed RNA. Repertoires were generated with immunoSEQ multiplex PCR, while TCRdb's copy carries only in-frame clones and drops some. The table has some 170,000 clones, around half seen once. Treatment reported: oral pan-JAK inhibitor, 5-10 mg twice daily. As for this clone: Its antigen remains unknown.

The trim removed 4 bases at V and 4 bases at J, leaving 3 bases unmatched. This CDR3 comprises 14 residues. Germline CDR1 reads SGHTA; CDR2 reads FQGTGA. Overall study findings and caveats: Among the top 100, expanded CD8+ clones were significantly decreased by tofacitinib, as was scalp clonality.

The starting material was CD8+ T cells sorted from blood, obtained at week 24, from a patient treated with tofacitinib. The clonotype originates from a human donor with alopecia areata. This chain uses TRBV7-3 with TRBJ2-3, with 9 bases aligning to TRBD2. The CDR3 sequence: CASSSSGAADTQYF. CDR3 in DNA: TGTGCCAGCAGCTCTAGCGGGGCGGCAGATACGCAGTATTTT.